Presented here are 8 T cell receptor beta chains from one specimen sequenced in a study of immune cell composition in non-small cell lung cancer. Measured with immunoSEQ multiplex PCR; TCRdb has only the in-frame clones, and not every one. The data hold 14,000 or so clones, with 81% observed a single time. Sequenced input: lung tumor tissue. The origin of the receptors is a human donor with non-small cell lung cancer.

The rearrangement uses TRBV5-4 and TRBJ2-2, with no clear D. V lost 1 base and J 3 bases, leaving 7 bases between the germline ends. Germline V gene data show CDR1 as SGHNT and CDR2 as YYREEE (reference sequence). There are 14 residues in the CDR3. The CDR3 loop is CASSLLGYTGELFF. CDR3 nucleotides: TGTGCCAGCAGCTTGTTGGGTTACACCGGGGAGCTGTTTTTT.

V gene TRBV5-5 combines with J gene TRBJ2-1; TRBD2 agrees at 14 bases. Germline V lookup: CDR1 SGHKS, CDR2 YYEKEE (reference sequence). The length of the CDR3 is 19 residues. J was trimmed by 4 bases and V by 1 base; bases with no gene match: 10. The CDR3 coding sequence is TGTGCCAGCAGCTTGAGCGGGACTAGCGGGAGTATTGGGTACAATGAGCAGTTCTTC. This encodes CASSLSGTSGSIGYNEQFF.

The rearrangement links TRBV11-3 to TRBJ2-1; 9 nucleotides match TRBD1. The CDR3 is made up of 15 amino acids. CDR1 and CDR2 from the germline V gene are SGHNT and YENEEA. The V gene end was trimmed by 0 bases and the J gene end by 6 bases; junction bases not matched to a gene: 3. This CDR3 reads CASSLEGQGPNEQFF. As DNA, the CDR3 is TGTGCCAGCAGCTTAGAGGGACAGGGTCCCAATGAGCAGTTCTTC.

This clone has only one observation. The chain joins TRBV11-2 to TRBJ2-5, with D perhaps TRBD2 (6 bases). V shed 1 base and J shed 4 bases, with 13 bases lying between them. Germline V lookup: CDR1 SGHAT, CDR2 FQNNGV. The CDR3 has 15 amino acids. DNA of the CDR3: TGTGCCAGCAGCTTAGGGGCAGGGAGGCGAGAGACCCAGTACTTC. Encoded protein: CASSLGAGRRETQYF.

The chain carries TRBV7-2 and TRBJ2-7; D remains unclear. Germline V gives CDR1 SGHTA, CDR2 FQGNSA. The germline V and J ends were trimmed by 4 bases and 0 bases, with 4 bases remaining between them. This CDR3 region has 12 residues. As DNA, the CDR3 is TGTGCCAGCAGCTATAACTCCTACGAGCAGTACTTC. This gives the protein CASSYNSYEQYF.

The chain is built from TRBV19 and TRBJ2-1; 7 bases are a match to TRBD2. The ends lost 8 bases at V and 4 bases at J; junction bases unmatched: 8. Germline V gene data show CDR1 as LNHDA and CDR2 as SQIVND (reference sequence). CDR3 length equals 14 residues. The CDR3: CASGPSGAYNEQFF. The DNA of the CDR3 is TGTGCCAGTGGGCCTAGCGGAGCTTACAATGAGCAGTTCTTC. The full variable domain, its missing parts supplied by reference TRBV19 and TRBJ2-1, is DGGITQSPKYLFRKEGQNVTLSCEQNLNHDAMYWYRQDPGQGLRLIYYSQIVNDFQKGDIAEGYSVSREKKESFPLTVTSAQKNPTAFYLCASGPSGAYNEQFFGPGTRLTVL.

This chain connects TRBV6-5 to TRBJ2-7; D is undetermined. The V and J ends lost 6 bases and 3 bases respectively, with 15 bases between them. This CDR3 has 14 amino acids. The germline V gene encodes CDR1 MNHEY and CDR2 SVGAGI. The CDR3 nucleotides read TGTGCCAGCAGCTCAGTGAGAAATAACTACGAGCAGTACTTC. Protein sequence: CASSSVRNNYEQYF.

The chain carries TRBV9 and TRBJ1-1, with D possibly being TRBD1 (6 bases). Germline lookup yields CDR1 SGDLS and CDR2 YYNGEE. Trimming left V 7 bases short and J 0 bases short, with 16 bases between. This CDR3 contains 15 residues. The CDR3 sequence is CASRGPGAMNTEAFF. Written as DNA, the CDR3 is TGTGCCAGCCGTGGACCAGGGGCTATGAACACTGAAGCTTTCTTT.